The count of the clone carrying this TCR beta chain is one. The data derive from a study of control samples from healthy donors and cancer patients. Germline CDR1 reads KGHDR; CDR2 reads SFDVKD. Between the trimmed V and J ends, which lost 4 bases and 3 bases, there was a span of 11 bases. This CDR3 spans 14 amino acids. The repertoire was sequenced with immunoSEQ multiplex PCR; TCRdb's copy has only in-frame clones and lacks some. The sample has about 89,000 clones; more than 70% are singletons. The genes are TRBV24-1 and TRBJ1-2, with D tentatively TRBD1 (6 bases). Sequencing input: blood. This clonotype was sampled from a woman in her 40s in good health. The CDR3 protein is CATSEGGEDYGYTF. Here the CDR3 DNA reads TGTGCCACCAGTGAGGGGGGCGAAGACTATGGCTACACCTTC.